This T cell receptor beta chain is from a study of blood T cell repertoires in COVID-19 (dated by TCRdb to about 2020). In the study overall: The collaborator samples originated in the United States, Italy and Spain and spanned the acute and convalescent phases of COVID-19. Deeply sampled blood TCRbeta repertoires from subjects exposed to, actively infected with, or recovered from COVID-19 were included in the dataset. A freely available public database, intended as a resource for researchers studying the immune response to SARS-CoV-2, is where the repertoires were released. Where available, HLA class I and class II types were taken from metadata supplied by the sample provider and were not determined by assay-based typing. The samples were drawn from the first 160 participants of the ongoing ImmuneRACE study and from more than 1,000 subjects provided by 6 global collaborators. Nearly every sample came with metadata listing a de-identified subject ID, COVID-19 status, age in years and sex. The material from the prospective study consisted of cDNA or gDNA derived from T cells, B-cell-depleted T cells, or PBMCs. Results and caveats for the whole study, not just this receptor: The quantity of clinical and demographic metadata differed by source and by participant and was supplied without curation.

A second Seattle source provided samples from volunteer blood donors who had recovered from COVID-19. Each collaborating institution followed its own protocols to collect whole blood in K2EDTA tubes. For TCRbeta analysis, collaborators shipped samples in one of three forms: frozen whole blood, isolated PBMCs, or DNA extracted from either of those sample types. Spanning cysteine to phenylalanine, the CDR3 consists of 15 amino acids. Only CDR3 DNA is held: 45 bases, read in frame from base 1. Ends trimmed: V by 11 bases, J by 2 bases; bases unmatched to a gene: 13. CDR1 and CDR2 are drawn from the germline V gene: ENHRY, SYGVKD. About this clone itself: The antigen this receptor binds is unknown. There are no base qualities to consult, and no much larger clone falls within one base.

TCRbeta CDR3 regions were amplified from genomic DNA by means of the immunoSEQ Assay, a bias-controlled multiplex PCR. As for how the authors treated the data: The number of nucleated cells in each sample was estimated from the amplification of reference gene primers within the assay. To quantify the absolute abundance of each unique TCRbeta CDR3 rearrangement, sequence reads were collapsed and filtered. For each sample, productive Simpson clonality was calculated by taking the square root of Simpson's diversity index across productive rearrangements. TCRdb's version of the immuneACCESS table is confined to in-frame rearrangements and falls short of the full clone set. An unresolved V gene accounts for under half of the shortfall where checked; the remainder is of unknown origin. D and trimming were read from the DNA, whereas the V and J calls and clone size are those reported in that table. The table for this sample lists 200,000 to 250,000 clones; 86% of them were counted only once. Together, the top ten hold about 2.9% of the sample.

The V and J segments used are TRBV10-3 and TRBJ2-3, with 7 bases aligning to TRBD1. This sequence was found in a woman between 25 and 40 years old who had recovered from COVID-19. Sequencing used peripheral blood. The CDR3: CAVQDGTANTDTQYF. The nucleotide sequence reads TGTGCCGTCCAGGACGGGACAGCCAACACAGATACGCAGTATTTT.